This paragraph covers one TCR beta chain sequence. Sequencing was performed with immunoSEQ multiplex PCR; in TCRdb, only in-frame clones are kept and a portion is missing. The sample lists 95,000 to 150,000 clones; approximately 90% were seen once. This specimen comes from a study of blood T cell repertoires in COVID-19. The germline gives CDR1 MNHEY, CDR2 SMNVEV (reference sequence). V shed 6 bases, J shed 7 bases, and the junction held 10 bases outside the gene matches. The CDR3 has 14 residues. The sequenced sample consisted of peripheral blood. This sequence joins TRBV27 and TRBJ1-1, with TRBD1 matching over 8 bases. The clonotype was recovered from a man aged 50-59 years with COVID-19, enrolled during active disease. The CDR3 coding sequence is TGTGCCAGCAGCCCCCGGGACAGGCAACTTGAAGCTTTCTTT. It translates to CASSPRDRQLEAFF.